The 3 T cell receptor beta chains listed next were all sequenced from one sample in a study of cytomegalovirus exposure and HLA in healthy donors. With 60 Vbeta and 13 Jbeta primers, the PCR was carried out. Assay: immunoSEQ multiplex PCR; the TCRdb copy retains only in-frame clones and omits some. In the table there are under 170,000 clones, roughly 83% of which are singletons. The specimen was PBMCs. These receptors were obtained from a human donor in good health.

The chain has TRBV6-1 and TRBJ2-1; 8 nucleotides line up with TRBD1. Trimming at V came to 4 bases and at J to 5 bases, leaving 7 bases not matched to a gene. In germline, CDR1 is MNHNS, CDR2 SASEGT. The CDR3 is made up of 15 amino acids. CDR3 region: CASSVGTGLHNEQFF. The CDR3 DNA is TGTGCCAGCAGTGTCGGGACAGGTCTACACAATGAGCAGTTCTTC.

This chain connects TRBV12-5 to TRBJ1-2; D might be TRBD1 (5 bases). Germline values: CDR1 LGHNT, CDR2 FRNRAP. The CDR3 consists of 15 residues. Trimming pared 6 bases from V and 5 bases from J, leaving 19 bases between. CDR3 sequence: CASGAHKLGVYGYTF. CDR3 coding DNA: TGTGCTAGTGGCGCCCATAAGTTAGGGGTTTATGGCTACACCTTC.

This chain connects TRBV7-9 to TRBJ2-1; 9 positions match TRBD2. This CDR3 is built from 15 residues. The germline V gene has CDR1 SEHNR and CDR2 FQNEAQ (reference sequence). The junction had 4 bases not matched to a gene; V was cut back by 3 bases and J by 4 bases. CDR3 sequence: CASSLRLAGYNEQFF. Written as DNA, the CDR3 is TGTGCCAGCAGCTTGAGGCTAGCGGGGTACAATGAGCAGTTCTTC.